Listed below are T cell receptor beta chains from one sample, sequenced in a study of beta chain features in type 1 diabetes. Measured with immunoSEQ multiplex PCR; TCRdb has only the in-frame clones, and not every one. Among 680,000 or so clones listed, 15% to 18% were seen once. The sample comprised naive CD4+ T cells from blood. The receptor set was obtained from a man aged 18 to 35 in good health. The CDR3 runs from the conserved cysteine through the conserved F or W. D genes are given only for firm matches. Not every row has a clone size; where given, it reads once, few, many or a size class.

clone_size: -; d_call: -; j_call: TRBJ2-1; v_call: TRBV6-5; cdr3_aa: CASSYSRSYNEQFF; cdr3_nt: TGTGCCAGCAGTTACTCGCGTAGCTACAATGAGCAGTTCTTC
clone_size: few; d_call: TRBD1; j_call: TRBJ1-2; v_call: TRBV11-2; cdr3_aa: CASSPRDRGRSGYTF; cdr3_nt: TGTGCCAGCAGCCCCCGGGACAGGGGGCGAAGTGGCTACACCTTC
clone_size: -; d_call: -; j_call: TRBJ1-3; v_call: TRBV7-9; cdr3_aa: CASSLVQGSSSGNTIYF; cdr3_nt: TGTGCCAGCAGCTTAGTGCAGGGAAGCAGCTCTGGAAACACCATATATTTT
clone_size: few; d_call: TRBD1; j_call: TRBJ2-7; v_call: TRBV27; cdr3_aa: CASSRGQGRTYEQYF; cdr3_nt: TGTGCCAGCAGTCGGGGACAGGGGCGCACCTACGAGCAGTACTTC
clone_size: -; d_call: TRBD1; j_call: TRBJ1-2; v_call: TRBV18; cdr3_aa: CASSPRAGGLHYGYTF; cdr3_nt: TGTGCCAGCTCACCACGGGCAGGGGGCCTCCACTATGGCTACACCTTC
clone_size: -; d_call: TRBD1; j_call: TRBJ2-4; v_call: TRBV27; cdr3_aa: CASSFAHQLGGATKNIQYF; cdr3_nt: TGTGCCAGCAGTTTCGCGCACCAACTAGGGGGCGCAACCAAAAACATTCAGTACTTC
clone_size: -; d_call: TRBD1; j_call: TRBJ2-5; v_call: TRBV7-6; cdr3_aa: CASSFGTAQETQYF; cdr3_nt: TGTGCCAGCAGCTTTGGGACAGCACAAGAGACCCAGTACTTC
clone_size: few; d_call: TRBD1; j_call: TRBJ2-7; v_call: TRBV29-1; cdr3_aa: CSVGPPTGRFYEQYF; cdr3_nt: TGCAGCGTTGGCCCCCCGACAGGGCGCTTCTACGAGCAGTACTTC
clone_size: few; d_call: -; j_call: TRBJ2-1; v_call: TRBV2; cdr3_aa: CASILEPLGIEQFF; cdr3_nt: TGTGCCAGCATTCTAGAACCGTTGGGTATTGAGCAGTTCTTC
clone_size: few; d_call: -; j_call: TRBJ1-2; v_call: TRBV5-1; cdr3_aa: CASSLGRNYGYTF; cdr3_nt: TGCGCCAGCAGCTTAGGACGAAACTATGGCTACACCTTC
clone_size: -; d_call: TRBD2; j_call: TRBJ2-5; v_call: TRBV6-6; cdr3_aa: CASSYPTGTTQETQYF; cdr3_nt: TGTGCCAGCAGTTACCCCACCGGGACTACCCAAGAGACCCAGTACTTC
clone_size: -; d_call: TRBD1; j_call: TRBJ1-6; v_call: TRBV10-3; cdr3_aa: CAIGDRPDSPLHF; cdr3_nt: TGTGCCATCGGGGACAGGCCCGATTCACCCCTCCACTTT
clone_size: -; d_call: -; j_call: TRBJ1-3; v_call: TRBV6-5; cdr3_aa: CASSYSISGNTIYF; cdr3_nt: TGTGCCAGCAGTTACTCGATCTCTGGAAACACCATATATTTT
clone_size: -; d_call: -; j_call: TRBJ1-2; v_call: TRBV7-3; cdr3_aa: CASSLGAHDYGYTF; cdr3_nt: TGTGCCAGCAGCTTGGGGGCGCACGACTATGGCTACACCTTC
clone_size: -; d_call: -; j_call: TRBJ2-1; v_call: TRBV9; cdr3_aa: CASSVVGGGYNEQFF; cdr3_nt: TGTGCCAGCAGCGTAGTAGGAGGGGGGTACAATGAGCAGTTCTTC
clone_size: -; d_call: TRBD1; j_call: TRBJ2-7; v_call: TRBV4-3; cdr3_aa: CASSQARTGAEQYF; cdr3_nt: TGCGCCAGCAGCCAAGCCCGGACAGGGGCCGAGCAGTACTTC
clone_size: -; d_call: -; j_call: TRBJ2-4; v_call: TRBV5-4; cdr3_aa: CASSPERKNIQYF; cdr3_nt: TGTGCCAGCAGCCCCGAGCGGAAAAACATTCAGTACTTC
clone_size: few; d_call: -; j_call: TRBJ1-1; v_call: TRBV9; cdr3_aa: CASSSEAWNTEAFF; cdr3_nt: TGTGCCAGCAGCTCCGAAGCCTGGAACACTGAAGCTTTCTTT
clone_size: -; d_call: -; j_call: TRBJ2-7; v_call: TRBV15; cdr3_aa: CATVDGFYEQYF; cdr3_nt: TGTGCCACTGTGGACGGATTCTACGAGCAGTACTTC
clone_size: -; d_call: -; j_call: TRBJ2-1; v_call: TRBV7-2; cdr3_aa: CASAPQSSAEQFF; cdr3_nt: TGTGCCAGCGCCCCCCAGTCTTCGGCGGAGCAGTTCTTC
clone_size: -; d_call: -; j_call: TRBJ1-2; v_call: TRBV30; cdr3_aa: CAWSVREGYTF; cdr3_nt: TGTGCCTGGAGTGTCCGGGAAGGCTACACCTTC
clone_size: -; d_call: -; j_call: TRBJ1-2; v_call: TRBV7-2; cdr3_aa: CASSLVDNYYGYTF; cdr3_nt: TGTGCCAGCAGCTTAGTGGACAACTACTATGGCTACACCTTC
clone_size: -; d_call: -; j_call: TRBJ2-7; v_call: TRBV7-2; cdr3_aa: CASSLGRQPYEQYF; cdr3_nt: TGTGCCAGCAGCTTAGGACGACAGCCCTACGAGCAGTACTTC
clone_size: many; d_call: -; j_call: TRBJ2-1; v_call: TRBV2; cdr3_aa: CAKQRTYNEQFF; cdr3_nt: TGTGCCAAGCAAAGAACATACAATGAGCAGTTCTTC
clone_size: -; d_call: -; j_call: TRBJ2-7; v_call: TRBV5-6; cdr3_aa: CASSRNDRSYEQYF; cdr3_nt: TGTGCCAGCAGCCGAAACGACCGCTCCTACGAGCAGTACTTC
clone_size: few; d_call: -; j_call: TRBJ2-1; v_call: TRBV5-1; cdr3_aa: CASRGGLGTYNEQFF; cdr3_nt: TGCGCCAGCAGGGGTGGTCTAGGGACCTACAATGAGCAGTTCTTC
clone_size: -; d_call: -; j_call: TRBJ2-1; v_call: TRBV28; cdr3_aa: CASSLRLTSSYNEQFF; cdr3_nt: TGTGCCAGCAGTTTACGGCTTACGAGCTCCTACAATGAGCAGTTCTTC
clone_size: -; d_call: -; j_call: TRBJ2-5; v_call: TRBV12-5; cdr3_aa: CASGLVPAGGRETQYF; cdr3_nt: TGTGCTAGTGGTTTGGTACCGGCAGGGGGGAGGGAGACCCAGTACTTC
clone_size: -; d_call: -; j_call: TRBJ2-3; v_call: TRBV5-1; cdr3_aa: CASSLAQRGGTDTQYF; cdr3_nt: TGCGCCAGCAGCTTGGCCCAAAGGGGGGGCACAGATACGCAGTATTTT
clone_size: few; d_call: -; j_call: TRBJ1-4; v_call: TRBV5-1; cdr3_aa: CASSLSTAFNEKLFF; cdr3_nt: TGCGCCAGCAGCTTGTCGACGGCTTTTAATGAAAAACTGTTTTTT
clone_size: few; d_call: TRBD1; j_call: TRBJ2-3; v_call: TRBV19; cdr3_aa: CASTGQVSKDTQYF; cdr3_nt: TGTGCCAGTACTGGACAGGTCTCGAAGGATACGCAGTATTTT
clone_size: few; d_call: -; j_call: TRBJ2-5; v_call: TRBV15; cdr3_aa: CATSRMDEETQYF; cdr3_nt: TGTGCCACCAGCCGGATGGATGAAGAGACCCAGTACTTC
clone_size: few; d_call: TRBD2; j_call: TRBJ2-2; v_call: TRBV7-2; cdr3_aa: CASSLGLGVTGELFF; cdr3_nt: TGTGCCAGCAGCCTGGGACTAGGGGTCACCGGGGAGCTGTTTTTT
clone_size: -; d_call: TRBD1; j_call: TRBJ2-7; v_call: TRBV28; cdr3_aa: CASSPGTGANEQYF; cdr3_nt: TGTGCCAGCAGTCCCGGGACAGGGGCAAACGAGCAGTACTTC
clone_size: few; d_call: TRBD1; j_call: TRBJ1-2; v_call: TRBV10-3; cdr3_aa: CAISEKTGDYGYTF; cdr3_nt: TGTGCCATCAGTGAAAAGACAGGGGACTATGGCTACACCTTC
clone_size: -; d_call: -; j_call: TRBJ2-3; v_call: TRBV7-8; cdr3_aa: CASSAQTGRVPDTQYF; cdr3_nt: TGTGCCAGCAGCGCCCAGACCGGACGCGTACCAGATACGCAGTATTTT
clone_size: few; d_call: -; j_call: TRBJ2-1; v_call: TRBV28; cdr3_aa: CASSPERGRPGNEQFF; cdr3_nt: TGTGCCAGCAGTCCGGAGAGGGGTAGGCCCGGCAATGAGCAGTTCTTC
clone_size: -; d_call: -; j_call: TRBJ1-4; v_call: TRBV7-8; cdr3_aa: CASSSRREKRNEKLFF; cdr3_nt: TGTGCCAGCAGCTCACGCAGGGAGAAGCGTAATGAAAAACTGTTTTTT
clone_size: few; d_call: -; j_call: TRBJ1-3; v_call: TRBV18; cdr3_aa: CASSPSLIDSGNTIYF; cdr3_nt: TGTGCCAGCTCACCATCTCTGATAGACTCTGGAAACACCATATATTTT
clone_size: few; d_call: TRBD2; j_call: TRBJ2-1; v_call: TRBV7-9; cdr3_aa: CASRRAGGYNEQFF; cdr3_nt: TGTGCCAGCAGGAGAGCGGGAGGGTACAATGAGCAGTTCTTC
clone_size: -; d_call: TRBD2; j_call: TRBJ2-6; v_call: TRBV5-1; cdr3_aa: CASSLPGLAGFSGANVLTF; cdr3_nt: TGCGCCAGCAGCTTACCGGGACTAGCGGGTTTCTCTGGGGCCAACGTCCTGACTTTC
clone_size: few; d_call: -; j_call: TRBJ1-1; v_call: TRBV7-9; cdr3_aa: CASSWDHEAFF; cdr3_nt: TGTGCCAGCAGCTGGGACCATGAAGCTTTCTTT
clone_size: -; d_call: -; j_call: TRBJ1-2; v_call: TRBV5-1; cdr3_aa: CASSLEGGHYGYTF; cdr3_nt: TGCGCCAGCAGCTTGGAGGGCGGCCATTATGGCTACACCTTC
clone_size: few; d_call: TRBD1; j_call: TRBJ2-7; v_call: TRBV9; cdr3_aa: CASSGHRGPYEQYF; cdr3_nt: TGTGCCAGCAGCGGCCACAGGGGTCCCTACGAGCAGTACTTC